This record concerns one T cell receptor beta chain sequence. Its cognate antigen is unknown. This record belongs to a study of cytomegalovirus exposure and HLA in healthy donors. Study-level results: For most TCR beta V segments, an earlier analysis put the productive rate at about 87% or about 30% of the time.

The PCR contained 60 Vbeta and 13 Jbeta primers. TCRdb keeps only in-frame clones here, not all; method: immunoSEQ multiplex PCR. The sample has 90,000 to 110,000 clones, roughly 73% seen once. The length of the CDR3 is 15 residues. V was shortened by 0 bases and J by 0 bases, with 6 bases between the two germline ends. In germline, CDR1 is SGHAT, CDR2 FQDESV (reference sequence). This chain uses TRBV11-1 with TRBJ2-1, with D unresolved. The sequence derives from a woman between 40 and 55 years old in good health and CMV-seropositive. Sequencing was carried out using PBMCs. Here the CDR3 reads CASSLARSSYNEQFF. The CDR3 nucleotides read TGTGCCAGCAGCTTAGCGAGGAGCTCCTACAATGAGCAGTTCTTC.